This is a list of T cell receptor beta chains from one sample in a study of T cells after yellow fever vaccination. TCRdb called the 5' RACE reads again in MiXCR, with one record for every CDR3 protein. The sample holds around 310,000 distinct CDR3 sequences, 7.5% to 9% seen once. Here the sequenced sample was PBMCs, taken on the day of the first yellow fever vaccination. Receptors were obtained from a man aged 18 to 29 who received the YFV17D yellow fever vaccine. Both conserved end residues are part of each CDR3. Fields, in order: clone size, CDR3 length, V gene, D gene, J gene, CDR3 protein, CDR3 DNA. D genes are given only for firm matches. A clone size is listed for some rows: how often the clone was seen (once, few, many), or a class if it is expanded.

abundance: .
len: 15
v_gene: TRBV6-1
d_gene: TRBD2
j_gene: TRBJ2-2
CDR3aa: CASKERGAGTGELVF
CDR3nt: TGTGCCAGCAAGGAGCGGGGCGCGGGGACCGGGGAGCTGGTTTTT

abundance: few
len: 17
v_gene: TRBV28
d_gene: .
j_gene: TRBJ2-6
CDR3aa: CASSSGAPLSGANVLTF
CDR3nt: TGTGCCAGCAGTTCGGGGGCACCGCTCTCTGGGGCCAACGTCCTGACTTTC

abundance: few
len: 16
v_gene: TRBV18
d_gene: .
j_gene: TRBJ1-3
CDR3aa: CASSPQGANSGNTIYF
CDR3nt: TGTGCCAGCTCACCACAGGGCGCAAATTCTGGAAACACCATATATTTT

abundance: .
len: 12
v_gene: TRBV10-3
d_gene: .
j_gene: TRBJ2-7
CDR3aa: CAISGDGRWQYF
CDR3nt: TGTGCCATCAGTGGGGATGGGCGGTGGCAGTACTTC

abundance: few
len: 13
v_gene: TRBV4-1
d_gene: .
j_gene: TRBJ2-2
CDR3aa: CASRGGAVWELFF
CDR3nt: TGCGCCAGCAGAGGGGGTGCGGTATGGGAGCTGTTTTTT

abundance: .
len: 12
v_gene: TRBV7-9
d_gene: .
j_gene: TRBJ1-4
CDR3aa: CASTIRLEKLFF
CDR3nt: TGTGCCAGTACTATCAGGTTGGAAAAACTGTTTTTT

abundance: many
len: 12
v_gene: TRBV7-9
d_gene: .
j_gene: TRBJ1-1
CDR3aa: CASNGRDTEAFF
CDR3nt: TGTGCCAGCAACGGTCGGGACACTGAAGCTTTCTTT

abundance: few
len: 16
v_gene: TRBV10-3
d_gene: TRBD1
j_gene: TRBJ2-3
CDR3aa: CAISESSRDRFHTQYF
CDR3nt: TGTGCCATCAGTGAGTCGAGTCGGGACAGGTTCCATACGCAGTATTTT

abundance: .
len: 12
v_gene: TRBV20-1
d_gene: .
j_gene: TRBJ2-7
CDR3aa: CSARLGRYEQYF
CDR3nt: TGCAGTGCTAGGCTGGGCCGGTACGAGCAGTACTTC

abundance: .
len: 14
v_gene: TRBV20-1
d_gene: .
j_gene: TRBJ1-3
CDR3aa: CSASDIGSGNTIYF
CDR3nt: TGCAGTGCGAGCGACATAGGCTCTGGAAACACCATATATTTT

abundance: few
len: 16
v_gene: TRBV7-2
d_gene: TRBD1
j_gene: TRBJ2-1
CDR3aa: CASSLVPGQGRYEQFF
CDR3nt: TGTGCCAGCAGCTTGGTCCCGGGACAGGGCCGGTATGAGCAGTTCTTC

abundance: many
len: 12
v_gene: TRBV28
d_gene: .
j_gene: TRBJ1-1
CDR3aa: CASESVNTEAFF
CDR3nt: TGTGCCAGCGAGTCAGTAAACACTGAAGCTTTCTTT

abundance: .
len: 17
v_gene: TRBV24-1
d_gene: .
j_gene: TRBJ2-2
CDR3aa: CATSDYTQGEGTGELFF
CDR3nt: TGTGCCACCAGTGATTATACACAGGGCGAAGGCACCGGGGAGCTGTTTTTT

abundance: once
len: 15
v_gene: TRBV6-2/TRBV6-3
d_gene: .
j_gene: TRBJ2-1
CDR3aa: CASRLGGFSYNEQFF
CDR3nt: TGTGCCAGCAGACTAGGCGGCTTCTCCTACAATGAGCAGTTCTTC

abundance: .
len: 14
v_gene: TRBV12-3/TRBV12-4
d_gene: .
j_gene: TRBJ1-6
CDR3aa: CASSEQAVNSPLHF
CDR3nt: TGTGCCAGCAGTGAACAGGCGGTAAATTCACCCCTCCACTTT

abundance: few
len: 14
v_gene: TRBV5-1
d_gene: .
j_gene: TRBJ2-7
CDR3aa: CASSPSRVSYEQYF
CDR3nt: TGCGCCAGCAGCCCTAGTCGGGTTTCCTACGAGCAGTACTTC

abundance: many
len: 15
v_gene: TRBV5-1
d_gene: .
j_gene: TRBJ2-3
CDR3aa: CASRPPTTSTDTQYF
CDR3nt: TGCGCCAGCAGGCCGCCAACCACCAGCACAGATACGCAGTATTTT

abundance: .
len: 15
v_gene: TRBV7-6
d_gene: TRBD2
j_gene: TRBJ2-1
CDR3aa: CASSSRLAGDNEQFF
CDR3nt: TGTGCCAGCAGCTCTCGACTAGCGGGGGACAATGAGCAGTTCTTC

abundance: .
len: 17
v_gene: TRBV4-3
d_gene: TRBD2
j_gene: TRBJ2-3
CDR3aa: CASSTGLAGGGTDTQYF
CDR3nt: TGCGCCAGCAGCACGGGACTAGCGGGGGGAGGTACAGATACGCAGTATTTT

abundance: .
len: 13
v_gene: TRBV20-1
d_gene: .
j_gene: TRBJ2-5
CDR3aa: CSASGGPSKTQYF
CDR3nt: TGCAGTGCTAGCGGGGGGCCATCAAAAACCCAGTACTTC

abundance: few
len: 14
v_gene: TRBV27
d_gene: .
j_gene: TRBJ2-3
CDR3aa: CASRYGVSTDTQYF
CDR3nt: TGTGCCAGCAGATACGGAGTGAGCACAGATACGCAGTATTTT

abundance: few
len: 15
v_gene: TRBV5-1
d_gene: .
j_gene: TRBJ1-5
CDR3aa: CASSLEGLSNQPQHF
CDR3nt: TGCGCCAGCAGCTTGGAAGGTTTAAGCAATCAGCCCCAGCATTTT

abundance: many
len: 14
v_gene: TRBV28
d_gene: TRBD1
j_gene: TRBJ1-5
CDR3aa: CASSPTGRNQPQHF
CDR3nt: TGTGCCAGCAGTCCGACAGGGCGCAATCAGCCCCAGCATTTT

abundance: .
len: 14
v_gene: TRBV6-2/TRBV6-3
d_gene: TRBD2
j_gene: TRBJ2-1
CDR3aa: CASRSGGEVYEQFF
CDR3nt: TGTGCCAGCAGAAGCGGGGGGGAGGTTTATGAGCAGTTCTTC

abundance: few
len: 13
v_gene: TRBV12-3/TRBV12-4
d_gene: .
j_gene: TRBJ2-5
CDR3aa: CASSFKGPETQYF
CDR3nt: TGTGCCAGCAGTTTTAAGGGCCCAGAGACCCAGTACTTC

abundance: .
len: 15
v_gene: TRBV19
d_gene: .
j_gene: TRBJ1-5
CDR3aa: CASSIGGRVTTPQHF
CDR3nt: TGTGCCAGTAGTATCGGGGGGAGGGTCACAACGCCCCAGCATTTT

abundance: many
len: 15
v_gene: TRBV27
d_gene: .
j_gene: TRBJ2-7
CDR3aa: CASSLSGLGLYEQYF
CDR3nt: TGTGCCAGCAGTTTATCGGGCTTGGGCCTTTACGAGCAGTACTTC

abundance: many
len: 14
v_gene: TRBV10-3
d_gene: .
j_gene: TRBJ1-1
CDR3aa: CAISASIEPTEAFF
CDR3nt: TGTGCCATCAGTGCCTCTATAGAACCGACGGAAGCTTTCTTT

abundance: .
len: 13
v_gene: TRBV2
d_gene: .
j_gene: TRBJ2-2
CDR3aa: CASTRREPGELFF
CDR3nt: TGTGCCAGCACCCGAAGAGAACCCGGGGAGCTGTTTTTT

abundance: .
len: 14
v_gene: TRBV5-1
d_gene: .
j_gene: TRBJ1-2
CDR3aa: CASSLSGGLYGYTF
CDR3nt: TGCGCCAGCAGCCTCAGTGGAGGGTTGTACGGCTACACCTTC

abundance: few
len: 17
v_gene: TRBV6-2/TRBV6-3
d_gene: .
j_gene: TRBJ2-2
CDR3aa: CASSYPRPAANTGELFF
CDR3nt: TGTGCCAGCAGTTACCCGAGGCCCGCCGCGAACACCGGGGAGCTGTTTTTT

abundance: many
len: 14
v_gene: TRBV28
d_gene: .
j_gene: TRBJ2-3
CDR3aa: CASSYPPLTDTQYF
CDR3nt: TGTGCCAGCAGTTACCCTCCCCTCACAGATACGCAGTATTTT

abundance: many
len: 15
v_gene: TRBV5-1
d_gene: .
j_gene: TRBJ2-3
CDR3aa: CASSLGAGRTDTQYF
CDR3nt: TGCGCCAGCAGCTTGGGGGCGGGGAGGACAGATACGCAGTATTTT

abundance: few
len: 14
v_gene: TRBV10-2
d_gene: .
j_gene: TRBJ2-7
CDR3aa: CASSPGQGALEQYF
CDR3nt: TGCGCCAGCTCACCGGGGCAAGGGGCTCTCGAGCAGTACTTC

abundance: .
len: 14
v_gene: TRBV5-1
d_gene: TRBD1
j_gene: TRBJ2-3
CDR3aa: CASSLAGTEDTQYF
CDR3nt: TGCGCCAGCAGCTTGGCAGGGACAGAAGATACGCAGTATTTT

abundance: few
len: 18
v_gene: TRBV5-1
d_gene: .
j_gene: TRBJ2-6
CDR3aa: CASSLEAGGVAGANVLTF
CDR3nt: TGCGCCAGCAGCTTGGAGGCCGGAGGAGTTGCTGGGGCCAACGTCCTGACTTTC

abundance: few
len: 13
v_gene: TRBV5-1
d_gene: TRBD1
j_gene: TRBJ1-2
CDR3aa: CASSPGGSYGYTF
CDR3nt: TGCGCCAGCAGCCCAGGGGGGAGCTATGGCTACACCTTC

abundance: many
len: 15
v_gene: TRBV20-1
d_gene: TRBD1
j_gene: TRBJ2-5
CDR3aa: CSARPGTGVTQTQYF
CDR3nt: TGCAGTGCCCGTCCCGGGACAGGTGTAACTCAGACCCAGTACTTC

abundance: .
len: 14
v_gene: TRBV4-1
d_gene: TRBD1
j_gene: TRBJ1-1
CDR3aa: CASSQASTGATAFF
CDR3nt: TGCGCCAGCAGCCAAGCCTCGACAGGGGCTACAGCTTTCTTT

abundance: .
len: 13
v_gene: TRBV10-3
d_gene: .
j_gene: TRBJ2-2
CDR3aa: CAIRTPSTGELFF
CDR3nt: TGTGCCATCAGAACTCCTAGCACCGGGGAGCTGTTTTTT

abundance: many
len: 15
v_gene: TRBV5-1
d_gene: TRBD1
j_gene: TRBJ2-5
CDR3aa: CASSLGQGLGETQYF
CDR3nt: TGCGCCAGCAGCCTCGGACAGGGGCTAGGAGAGACCCAGTACTTC